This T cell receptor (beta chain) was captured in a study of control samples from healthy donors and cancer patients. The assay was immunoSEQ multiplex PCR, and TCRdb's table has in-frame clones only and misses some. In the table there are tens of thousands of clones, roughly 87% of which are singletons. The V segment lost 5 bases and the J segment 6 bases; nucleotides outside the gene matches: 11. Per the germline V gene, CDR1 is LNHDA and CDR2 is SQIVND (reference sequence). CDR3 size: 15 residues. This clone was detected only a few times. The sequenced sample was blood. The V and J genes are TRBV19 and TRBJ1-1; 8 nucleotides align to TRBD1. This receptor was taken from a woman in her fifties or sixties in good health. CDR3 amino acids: CASSGWTGRSAEAFF. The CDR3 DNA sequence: TGTGCCAGTAGTGGGTGGACAGGGCGTTCCGCTGAAGCTTTCTTT.